Given below is one T cell receptor beta chain in context. The sample belongs to a study of blood T cell repertoires in COVID-19. There are 13 residues in the CDR3. In germline, CDR1 is ENHRY, CDR2 SYGVKD. V was pared by 4 bases and J by 2 bases, with 8 bases between. The method was immunoSEQ multiplex PCR; TCRdb's version includes in-frame clones alone and lacks a portion of them. Of approximately 210,000 clones in the sample, 75% to 90% were seen once. The sample taken for sequencing was peripheral blood. The chain couples TRBV10-3 to TRBJ2-5; D unresolved. This receptor was taken from a human donor in a cohort sampled during active COVID-19. The CDR3 loop is CAISASRQETQYF. CDR3 DNA: TGTGCCATCAGTGCGTCCAGGCAAGAGACCCAGTACTTC.